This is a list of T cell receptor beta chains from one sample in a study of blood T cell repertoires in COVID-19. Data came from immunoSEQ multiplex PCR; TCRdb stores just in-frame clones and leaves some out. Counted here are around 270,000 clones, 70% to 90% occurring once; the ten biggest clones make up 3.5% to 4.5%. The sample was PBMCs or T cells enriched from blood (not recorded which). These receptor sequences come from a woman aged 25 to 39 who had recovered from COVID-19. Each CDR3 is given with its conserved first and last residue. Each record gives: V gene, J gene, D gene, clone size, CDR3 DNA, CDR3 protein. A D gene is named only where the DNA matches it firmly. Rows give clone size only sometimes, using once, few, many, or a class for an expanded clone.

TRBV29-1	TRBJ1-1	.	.	TGCAGCGTTGTTGAGCGGGGCTGGAACACTGAAGCTTTCTTT	CSVVERGWNTEAFF
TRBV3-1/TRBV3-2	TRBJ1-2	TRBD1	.	TGTGCCAGCAGCTATGGGTGGCAGGGGGCAGGAGGCTACACCTTC	CASSYGWQGAGGYTF
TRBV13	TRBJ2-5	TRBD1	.	TGTGCCAGCAGCTTAGGGTGGACAGGGCAACAAGAGACCCAGTACTTC	CASSLGWTGQQETQYF
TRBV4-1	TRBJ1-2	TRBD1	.	TGCGCCAGCAGACGAACAGGGGACTATGGCTACACCTTC	CASRRTGDYGYTF
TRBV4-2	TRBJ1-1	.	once	TGTGCCAGCAGCCTTCAGGTGAACACTGAAGCTTTCTTT	CASSLQVNTEAFF
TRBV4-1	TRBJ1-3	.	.	TGCGCCAGCAGCCACCCTGGCCGCAGTGGAAACACCATATATTTT	CASSHPGRSGNTIYF
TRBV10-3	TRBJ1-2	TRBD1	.	TGTGCCATCAGCCGGGACAGGGGTTATGGCTACACCTTC	CAISRDRGYGYTF
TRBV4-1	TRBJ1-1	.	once	TGCGCCAGCAGCCCGCGACAGGATGAAGCTTTCTTT	CASSPRQDEAFF
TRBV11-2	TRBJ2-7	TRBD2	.	TGTGCCAGCTTACTAGCGGGGGTCGAGCAGTACTTC	CASLLAGVEQYF
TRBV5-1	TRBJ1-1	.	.	TGCGCCAGCAGTCTGGGAGGGTCAGAGATGAACACTGAAGCTTTCTTT	CASSLGGSEMNTEAFF
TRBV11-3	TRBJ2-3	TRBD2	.	TGTGCCAGCAGCTTAGGAAGCGGGAGGGGCACAGATACGCAGTATTTT	CASSLGSGRGTDTQYF
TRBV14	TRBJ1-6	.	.	TGTGCCAGCAGCCGGTCGCTGACATCCTTGGGTTCACCCCTCCACTTT	CASSRSLTSLGSPLHF
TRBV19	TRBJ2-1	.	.	TGTGCCAGTCTGGACACCGCCCTCTACAATGAGCAGTTCTTC	CASLDTALYNEQFF
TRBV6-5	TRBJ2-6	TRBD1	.	TGTGCCAGCAGTTACCGGGACAGCCGGGGGGCCAACGTCCTGACTTTC	CASSYRDSRGANVLTF
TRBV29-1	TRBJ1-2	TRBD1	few	TGCAGCGTTGAAGATCCAAGGGGGCAGGGCCTAACTAACTATGGCTACACCTTC	CSVEDPRGQGLTNYGYTF
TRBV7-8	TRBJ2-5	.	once	TGTGCCAGCAGGGGCCGCATTCCGTCCGGAGAGACCCAGTACTTC	CASRGRIPSGETQYF
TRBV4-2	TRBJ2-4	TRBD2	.	TGTGCCAGCAGCCTAGGGGAGGGCTTAGCCAAAAACATTCAGTACTTC	CASSLGEGLAKNIQYF